One and the same sample provided the 31 T cell receptor beta chains below, sequenced in a study of blood T cell repertoires in COVID-19. Assay used: immunoSEQ multiplex PCR; TCRdb lists only in-frame clones, some missing. The sample has about 380,000 clones; about 90% are singletons. The sequencing sample was made of PBMCs or T cells enriched from blood (not recorded which). All receptors derive from a woman aged 25 to 45 who had recovered from COVID-19.

In this sample, this clone turned up a few times. V and J are TRBV27 and TRBJ1-4; tentative D call: TRBD1 (6 bases). Germline CDR1 reads MNHEY; CDR2 reads SMNVEV (reference sequence). The V end lost 4 bases, the J end lost 8 bases, and 8 bases lay between the germline ends. The CDR3 runs 12 residues. The CDR3 sequence: CASSSGDEKLFF. In DNA, the CDR3 is TGTGCCAGCAGTTCAGGGGACGAAAAACTGTTTTTT.

The chain recombines TRBV11-2 with TRBJ1-2; TRBD1 matches 9 bases. J lost 3 bases, V lost 7 bases, and 21 bases had no gene match. The CDR3 has 19 residues. Germline V gene data show CDR1 as SGHAT and CDR2 as FQNNGV. CDR3 in amino acids: CASIPWATGGAGRDYGYTF. CDR3 DNA: TGTGCCAGCATACCATGGGCGACAGGGGGAGCGGGCCGGGACTATGGCTACACCTTC.

The gene calls are TRBV5-6 and TRBJ2-1; tentative D call: TRBD2 (5 bases). This CDR3 is built from 15 residues. Germline CDR1 SGHDT, CDR2 YYEEEE. Trimming cost V 1 base and J 6 bases, with 14 bases left between them. The CDR3 sequence is CASSLRGGALNEQFF. CDR3 coding DNA: TGTGCCAGCAGCTTGAGAGGAGGCGCCCTCAATGAGCAGTTCTTC. Full variable domain (outside the CDR3, taken from reference TRBV5-6 and TRBJ2-1): DAGVTQSPTHLIKTRGQQVTLRCSPKSGHDTVSWYQQALGQGPQFIFQYYEEEERQRGNFPDRFSGHQFPNYSSELNVNALLLGDSALYLCASSLRGGALNEQFFGPGTRLTVL.

The genes are TRBV5-1 and TRBJ2-7, with a possible D match to TRBD2 (6 bases). Trimming took off 2 bases at V and 2 bases at J, with 11 bases between the two ends. This CDR3 contains 14 residues. CDR1 and CDR2 (germline): SGHRS, YFSETQ. CDR3 sequence reads: CASSFASGAYEQYF. The CDR3 nucleotides are TGCGCCAGCAGCTTTGCGTCGGGAGCCTACGAGCAGTACTTC.

This chain links TRBV21-1 with TRBJ2-7; the table names TRBD2, a call not compared with the DNA. TRBV21-1 is shown as a pseudogene. The CDR3 has 14 residues. CDR3: CARRLAANSYEQYF. CDR3 bases: TGTGCCAGGAGACTAGCGGCCAACTCCTACGAGCAGTACTTC.

This CDR3 reads CASKWTGGNGNTIYF. The CDR3 bases are TGTGCCAGCAAATGGACAGGGGGCAACGGAAACACCATATATTTT. This chain uses TRBV6-5 with TRBJ1-3, with TRBD1 identical over 11 bases. The trim removed 7 bases at V and 4 bases at J, leaving 6 bases unmatched. Germline CDR1 reads MNHEY; CDR2 reads SVGAGI. This CDR3 comprises 15 residues.

J is TRBJ1-1 and V is TRBV4-1, with a tentative D call TRBD1 (6 bases). Germline CDR1 reads MGHRA; CDR2 reads YSYEKL. Trimming removed 5 bases from V and 5 bases from J, with 15 bases in between. This CDR3 is 14 amino acids long. The CDR3 sequence is CASSDPQGYTEAFF. The CDR3 region has the DNA TGCGCCAGCAGCGACCCACAGGGTTATACTGAAGCTTTCTTT.

About this clone: Other DNA sequences in the same sample also yield this CDR3. CDR3 DNA: TGCGCCAGCAGCCCCGGAGGCGACAATGAGCAGTTCTTC. Amino acids: CASSPGGDNEQFF. The chain uses TRBV5-1 and TRBJ2-1; D is perhaps TRBD2 (5 bases). The V gene lost 4 bases and the J gene lost 5 bases, with 10 bases spanning the gap. Germline V gives CDR1 SGHRS, CDR2 YFSETQ. This CDR3 is 13 amino acids long.

This clone came up a few times. The chain recombines TRBV18 with TRBJ1-5, with D uncertain. Trimming removed 5 bases from V and 7 bases from J, with 12 bases in between. Germline V lookup: CDR1 KGHSH, CDR2 LQKENI. The CDR3 length is 13 residues. The CDR3 is CASSTGLEQPQHF. In DNA form, the CDR3 reads TGTGCCAGCTCAACGGGTCTCGAGCAGCCCCAGCATTTT.

CDR3 DNA: TGTGCCAGCAGCATGGGACAGGGGTCCACAGATACGCAGTATTTT. This sequence encodes CASSMGQGSTDTQYF. V and J are TRBV5-8 and TRBJ2-3; 10 bases align to TRBD1. The V segment lost 4 bases and the J segment 2 bases; nucleotides outside the gene matches: 4. CDR3 size: 15 residues. Germline V lookup: CDR1 SGHTS, CDR2 YDEGEE.

The rearrangement joins TRBV9 to TRBJ2-6; 7 bases align to TRBD1. The CDR3 is made up of 20 amino acids. J lost 0 bases, V lost 3 bases, and 15 bases had no gene match. Germline values: CDR1 SGDLS, CDR2 YYNGEE. The CDR3 DNA reads TGTGCCAGCAGCGCGCCGGGACAGCAAGTGCTTAACTCTGGGGCCAACGTCCTGACTTTC. Translating gives CASSAPGQQVLNSGANVLTF.

The CDR3 loop reads CASSPWEGPYEQYF. The CDR3 coding sequence is TGTGCCAGCAGCCCTTGGGAGGGCCCCTACGAGCAGTACTTC. The chain links TRBV3-1 (or the pseudogene TRBV3-2) to TRBJ2-7; 7 bases line up with TRBD2. Per germline, CDR1 LGHDT and CDR2 YNNKEL (reference sequence). CDR3 length: 14 residues. V gave up 4 bases and J gave up 2 bases; unmatched junction bases: 5.

The chain recombines TRBV11-2 with TRBJ2-2, with a tentative D call TRBD2 (6 bases). The germline gives CDR1 SGHAT, CDR2 FQNNGV. The V gene lost 1 base and the J gene lost 4 bases, with 16 bases spanning the gap. The CDR3 runs to 17 residues. CDR3: CASSLVPPPSVTGELFF. The DNA of the CDR3 is TGTGCCAGCAGCTTAGTTCCCCCTCCTAGCGTCACCGGGGAGCTGTTTTTT.

The V call is TRBV3-1 (or the pseudogene TRBV3-2), the J call TRBJ2-1; TRBD2 matches at 8 bases. The germline V gene encodes CDR1 LGHDT and CDR2 YNNKEL (reference sequence). The ends lost 0 bases at V and 4 bases at J; junction bases unmatched: 2. CDR3 length: 15 amino acids. CDR3 nucleotides: TGTGCCAGCAGCCAAGACGGGGGGGATTACAATGAGCAGTTCTTC. It yields the protein CASSQDGGDYNEQFF.

V and J are TRBV19 and TRBJ2-5; TRBD2 matches 15 bases. CDR3 size: 16 residues. CDR1 and CDR2 (germline): LNHDA, SQIVND (reference sequence). After removal of 5 bases from V and 6 bases from J, the junction contained 7 bases not matched to a gene. The CDR3 region has the DNA TGTGCCAGTAGTCCTGCGGGACTAGCGGGAGGAAAGACCCAGTACTTC. It codes for CASSPAGLAGGKTQYF.

The V call is TRBV3-1 (or the pseudogene TRBV3-2), the J call TRBJ1-5; D gene ambiguous. CDR1 and CDR2 from the germline V gene are LGHDT and YNNKEL (reference sequence). Trimming took 5 bases from V and 4 from J, leaving 6 bases between them. The CDR3 length is 12 residues. Written as DNA, the CDR3 is TGTGCCAGCAGCTACAGAAATCAGCCCCAGCATTTT. It is translated as CASSYRNQPQHF.

The chain has TRBV19 and TRBJ1-4; 8 bases map to TRBD1. The CDR3 loop spans 15 amino acids. J lost 4 bases, V lost 5 bases, and 6 bases had no gene match. Germline loops: CDR1 LNHDA, CDR2 SQIVND (reference sequence). CDR3 coding DNA: TGTGCCAGTAGTGCTGGACAGGGCCTTAATGAAAAACTGTTTTTT. It encodes CASSAGQGLNEKLFF.

V is TRBV19 and J is TRBJ2-7, with 7 nucleotides matching TRBD1. Germline V gene lookup returns CDR1 LNHDA and CDR2 SQIVND (reference sequence). Losses at the gene ends were 5 bases for V and 2 bases for J; bases not matched to a gene: 3. The CDR3 extends over 13 amino acids. The CDR3 is CASSVTGTYEQYF. In DNA, the CDR3 is TGTGCCAGTAGTGTGACAGGGACCTACGAGCAGTACTTC.

In its sample, this clone was seen once. The rearrangement uses TRBV9 and TRBJ1-2, with 7 bases matching TRBD1. This CDR3 contains 17 residues. Germline lookup yields CDR1 SGDLS and CDR2 YYNGEE. V trimming: 4 bases; J trimming: 1 base; junction bases outside the gene matches: 13. In nucleotides, the CDR3 is TGTGCCAGCAGCCCAGAGCCAGGGGGTGACCTTAACTATGGCTACACCTTC. Its protein product is CASSPEPGGDLNYGYTF.

This clone showed up just once. This rearrangement joins TRBV5-1 to TRBJ2-1; TRBD2 matches 9 bases. This CDR3 has 16 amino acids. After removal of 4 bases from V and 4 bases from J, the junction contained 9 bases not matched to a gene. Germline values: CDR1 SGHRS, CDR2 YFSETQ. The CDR3 DNA sequence: TGCGCCAGCAGCCACCCAGGACTAGCGATATACAATGAGCAGTTCTTC. This encodes CASSHPGLAIYNEQFF.

This clone occurred once. The chain links TRBV4-1 to TRBJ2-5; TRBD2 is a possible D gene (6 bases). From germline, CDR1 is MGHRA and CDR2 YSYEKL. This CDR3 contains 14 residues. V was pared by 2 bases and J by 2 bases, with 9 bases between. The chain's CDR3 is CASSQTGTQETQYF. The DNA of the CDR3 is TGCGCCAGCAGCCAAACCGGGACTCAAGAGACCCAGTACTTC.

The chain carries TRBV7-2 and TRBJ1-4, with D possibly matching TRBD1 (5 bases). This CDR3 has 13 residues. Trimming stripped 5 bases from V and 8 bases from J, with 12 bases between. Germline CDR1 is SGHTA and CDR2 is FQGNSA. CDR3 region: CASSQGIGEKLFF. The CDR3 nucleotides are TGTGCCAGCAGCCAGGGAATAGGGGAAAAACTGTTTTTT.

This clone was observed a single time. V and J are TRBV27 and TRBJ2-7, with 7 bases lining up with TRBD2. The junction had 5 bases not matched to a gene; V was cut back by 1 base and J by 5 bases. This CDR3 has 14 residues. Germline-derived CDR1 and CDR2 are MNHEY and SMNVEV (reference sequence). This CDR3 reads CASSLWSGEHEQYF. The CDR3 coding sequence is TGTGCCAGCAGTTTATGGAGCGGGGAACACGAGCAGTACTTC.

The CDR3 DNA sequence: TGTGCCAGCAGTCCCGGGACAGGGGGCGTTCAGCCCCAGCATTTT. The encoded protein is CASSPGTGGVQPQHF. The rearrangement uses TRBV2 and TRBJ1-5; 12 bases are a match to TRBD1. Unmatched junction bases numbered 5, after V lost 5 bases and J lost 6 bases. The CDR3 has 15 amino acids. The germline V gene has CDR1 SNHLY and CDR2 FYNNEI.

The chain joins TRBV3-1 (or the pseudogene TRBV3-2) to TRBJ1-3, with 7 positions matching TRBD1. The CDR3 loop spans 14 amino acids. With 4 bases clipped from V and 5 bases from J, the junction kept 5 bases outside the gene matches. Germline-derived CDR1 and CDR2 are LGHDT and YNNKEL (reference sequence). CDR3 nucleotides: TGTGCCAGCAGCCCGACAGGGTTTCGAAACACCATATATTTT. Its protein product is CASSPTGFRNTIYF.

The J gene is TRBJ1-1, the V gene TRBV28; no reliable D call. The CDR3 has 13 amino acids. Trimming shortened V by 1 base and J by 6 bases, and 9 bases separated the two germline ends. Germline CDR1 reads MDHEN; CDR2 reads SYDVKM. The CDR3 region is CASSLSRFSEAFF. Here the CDR3 DNA reads TGTGCCAGCAGTTTATCTCGTTTTTCTGAAGCTTTCTTT.

This chain links TRBV5-4 with TRBJ1-1; possibly TRBD1 for D (6 bases). CDR3 length: 12 residues. In germline, CDR1 is SGHNT, CDR2 YYREEE (reference sequence). V lost 4 bases and J 7 bases, leaving 11 bases between the germline ends. The CDR3 DNA reads as TGTGCCAGCAGCCCGCAGGGGTTTGAAGCTTTCTTT. It specifies CASSPQGFEAFF.

This clone is a singleton in its sample. This rearrangement joins TRBV5-1 to TRBJ2-5, with 7 bases that match TRBD2. The CDR3 spans 14 residues. Germline CDR1 reads SGHRS; CDR2 reads YFSETQ. V shed 7 bases, J shed 1 base, and the junction held 7 bases outside the gene matches. CDR3 protein: CASALSGSQETQYF. Here the CDR3 DNA reads TGCGCCAGCGCCCTTAGCGGGTCCCAAGAGACCCAGTACTTC. Drawing the rest from reference TRBV5-1 and TRBJ2-5, the complete variable domain is KAGVTQTPRYLIKTRGQQVTLSCSPISGHRSVSWYQQTPGQGLQFLFEYFSETQRNKGNFPGRFSGRQFSNSRSEMNVSTLELGDSALYLCASALSGSQETQYFGPGTRLLVL.

The CDR3 here is CASRRGLAETQYF. CDR3 bases: TGTGCCAGCAGGAGGGGACTAGCGGAGACCCAGTACTTC. The V gene is TRBV5-4, the J gene TRBJ2-5; 10 nucleotides line up with TRBD2. J lost 5 bases, V lost 5 bases, and 3 bases had no gene match. The CDR3 length is 13 residues. Germline CDR1 reads SGHNT; CDR2 reads YYREEE (reference sequence).

The V gene is TRBV24-1, the J gene TRBJ2-3, with 14 positions matching TRBD2. CDR3 length: 17 amino acids. Germline loops: CDR1 KGHDR, CDR2 SFDVKD. V lost 5 bases to trimming and J lost 1 base; unmatched junction nucleotides: 4. The CDR3: CATSAPGLAGGTDTQYF. For the CDR3, the DNA is TGTGCCACCAGTGCCCCGGGACTAGCGGGGGGCACAGATACGCAGTATTTT.

The chain joins TRBV7-9 to TRBJ1-2, with D possibly matching TRBD1 (6 bases). The germline CDR1 and CDR2 sequences are SEHNR and FQNEAQ (reference sequence). Trimming pared 2 bases from V and 3 bases from J, leaving 13 bases between. This CDR3 is 15 amino acids long. CDR3 region: CASSLSTGSHYGYTF. CDR3 DNA sequence: TGTGCCAGCAGCTTATCTACAGGGTCGCACTATGGCTACACCTTC.